A selection of T cell receptor beta chains follows, all from one sample in a study of CD8 T cells in Susac syndrome. TCRdb re-analysed the immunoSEQ multiplex PCR reads in MiXCR, keeping a single row per CDR3 protein. The table records just over 300,000 distinct CDR3 sequences, 92% of them present only once. Sequencing was done on a sample of CD4+ T cells from PBMCs. These receptors all come from a human donor with multiple sclerosis. Both conserved end residues are part of each CDR3. D genes are given only for firm matches. Clone size is given for some rows only: seen once, a few or many times, or a class if the clone is expanded.

d_call	v_call	clone_size	j_call	cdr3_aa	cdr3_nt
TRBD2	TRBV4-2	.	TRBJ2-1	CASSQDYRDYRSNEQFF	TGTGCCAGCAGCCAAGATTACCGGGACTACCGATCGAATGAGCAGTTCTTC
.	TRBV19	.	TRBJ2-7	CASSTRKGRGFDEQYF	TGTGCCAGTAGTACCCGAAAAGGCAGGGGCTTCGACGAGCAGTACTTC
.	TRBV20-1	.	TRBJ1-5	CSARSSSFLQPQHF	TGCAGTGCCCGCTCGTCCAGCTTCTTGCAGCCCCAGCATTTT
TRBD2	TRBV30	.	TRBJ2-5	CAWGAGTGGETQYF	TGTGCCTGGGGGGCCGGGACGGGAGGAGAGACCCAGTACTTC
.	TRBV5-1	once	TRBJ2-4	CASSPTAGKNIQYF	TGCGCCAGCAGCCCCACGGCGGGCAAAAACATTCAGTACTTC
.	TRBV12-3/TRBV12-4	.	TRBJ2-7	CASSAPQPTGYEQYF	TGTGCCAGCAGTGCCCCCCAACCGACAGGCTACGAGCAGTACTTC
TRBD1	TRBV2	.	TRBJ1-5	CASRQGFSQPQHF	TGTGCCAGCAGACAGGGGTTCAGTCAGCCCCAGCATTTT
TRBD2	TRBV12-3/TRBV12-4	.	TRBJ2-5	CASSSTGLAGGETQYF	TGTGCCAGCAGTTCCACTGGACTAGCGGGAGGGGAGACCCAGTACTTC
.	TRBV6-2/TRBV6-3	.	TRBJ2-7	CASSYSQGRGYEQYF	TGTGCCAGCAGTTACTCCCAGGGAAGAGGCTACGAGCAGTACTTC
.	TRBV18	.	TRBJ1-1	CASSPEGQTEAFF	TGTGCCAGCTCACCGGAGGGGCAGACTGAAGCTTTCTTT
TRBD1	TRBV5-1	.	TRBJ2-5	CASRDRSQETQYF	TGCGCCAGCAGGGACAGGAGCCAAGAGACCCAGTACTTC
.	TRBV20-1	.	TRBJ2-7	CSASGTDYEQYF	TGCAGTGCTAGTGGGACTGACTACGAGCAGTACTTC
.	TRBV5-4	once	TRBJ1-1	CASSFGGLMNTEAFF	TGTGCCAGCAGCTTCGGTGGTCTTATGAACACTGAAGCTTTCTTT
.	TRBV3-1	.	TRBJ2-7	CASSQDLRVQYF	TGTGCCAGCAGCCAAGATCTGAGGGTACAGTACTTC
.	TRBV7-9	.	TRBJ1-1	CASSKGGATEAFF	TGTGCCAGCAGCAAGGGGGGCGCCACTGAAGCTTTCTTT
.	TRBV29-1	.	TRBJ2-2	CSVDRANTGELFF	TGCAGCGTTGACAGGGCGAACACCGGGGAGCTGTTTTTT
TRBD1	TRBV12-3/TRBV12-4	few	TRBJ2-5	CASSRQGPQETQYF	TGTGCCAGCAGCCGACAGGGGCCGCAAGAGACCCAGTACTTC
.	TRBV7-2	once	TRBJ2-5	CASSDRRTSEETQYF	TGTGCCAGCAGCGACAGGCGGACTAGTGAAGAGACCCAGTACTTC
.	TRBV5-4	once	TRBJ2-3	CASSRTGGDTQYF	TGTGCCAGCAGCCGCACCGGGGGCGATACGCAGTATTTT
TRBD2	TRBV28	once	TRBJ2-7	CASKTRAGVEEQYF	TGTGCCAGCAAGACGCGAGCGGGAGTCGAGGAGCAGTACTTC
.	TRBV7-2	.	TRBJ2-7	CASIPSGSPGYEQYF	TGTGCCAGCATCCCCAGCGGATCCCCTGGCTACGAGCAGTACTTC
TRBD1	TRBV7-9	.	TRBJ2-2	CASSFTGEYANTGELFF	TGTGCCAGCAGCTTCACAGGGGAGTACGCGAACACCGGGGAGCTGTTTTTT
TRBD2	TRBV5-4	.	TRBJ2-1	CASSSGLAGQRNNEQFF	TGTGCCAGCAGTTCGGGACTAGCGGGCCAACGAAACAATGAGCAGTTCTTC
TRBD2	TRBV6-2/TRBV6-3	.	TRBJ2-6	CASSAQAPGWGGGGANVLTF	TGTGCCAGCAGTGCCCAGGCTCCCGGCTGGGGGGGAGGTGGGGCCAACGTCCTGACTTTC
.	TRBV12-5	.	TRBJ1-4	CASGLVQDEKLFF	TGTGCTAGTGGTTTGGTACAGGATGAAAAACTGTTTTTT
.	TRBV6-5	.	TRBJ2-4	CASSYSSPAENIQYF	TGTGCCAGCAGTTACTCGAGTCCCGCGGAAAACATTCAGTACTTC
.	TRBV20-1	.	TRBJ1-2	CSVLSKTGQARYGYTF	TGCAGTGTCCTGTCAAAAACGGGGCAGGCCCGCTATGGCTACACCTTC
TRBD2	TRBV2	.	TRBJ2-2	CASSSLTSGNTGELFF	TGTGCCAGCAGTAGTTTGACTAGCGGGAACACCGGGGAGCTGTTTTTT
.	TRBV28	.	TRBJ1-2	CASFFYSPGADYGYTF	TGTGCCAGCTTTTTCTACTCCCCGGGGGCCGACTATGGCTACACCTTC
.	TRBV2	.	TRBJ1-1	CASTLRAEAFF	TGTGCCAGCACCCTTAGGGCTGAAGCTTTCTTT
.	TRBV3-1	.	TRBJ2-2	CASSRSSGELFF	TGTGCCAGCAGTCGTTCAAGCGGGGAGCTGTTTTTT
.	TRBV6-5	.	TRBJ1-5	CASRSSASQGPQHF	TGTGCCAGCAGAAGCTCAGCCTCACAGGGGCCCCAGCATTTT
TRBD2	TRBV20-1	.	TRBJ2-7	CSAETSGGPTPQEQYF	TGCAGTGCCGAGACTAGCGGGGGGCCGACCCCCCAAGAGCAGTACTTC
TRBD2	TRBV3-1	.	TRBJ2-7	CASSQDWTSGRGQYF	TGTGCCAGCAGCCAAGACTGGACTAGCGGGAGAGGGCAGTACTTC
.	TRBV19	.	TRBJ2-3	CASSIDFGTFGTDTQYF	TGTGCCAGTAGTATAGATTTCGGTACTTTTGGCACAGATACGCAGTATTTT
TRBD2	TRBV20-1	few	TRBJ2-7	CSARGEAGGAYEQYF	TGCAGTGCTAGAGGCGAAGCGGGAGGGGCCTACGAGCAGTACTTC
.	TRBV7-9	.	TRBJ1-2	CASSPTRSGTSSWGTF	TGTGCCAGCAGCCCAACTCGCTCCGGGACTTCGTCCTGGGGCACCTTC
TRBD1	TRBV29-1	few	TRBJ2-7	CSVVPNRGLQGEQYF	TGCAGCGTTGTTCCAAACAGGGGCCTTCAAGGCGAGCAGTACTTC
.	TRBV6-2/TRBV6-3	.	TRBJ1-2	CASSRLTLYGYTF	TGTGCCAGCAGTCGTCTTACCCTCTATGGCTACACCTTC
TRBD1	TRBV20-1	.	TRBJ2-5	CSARPTGTGQETQYF	TGCAGTGCTAGACCCACGGGGACAGGCCAAGAGACCCAGTACTTC
TRBD1	TRBV4-1	once	TRBJ1-1	CASSHLDRASEAFF	TGCGCCAGCAGCCACCTGGACAGGGCGAGTGAGGCTTTCTTT
TRBD2	TRBV7-2	.	TRBJ2-3	CASVKAGASTDTQYF	TGTGCCAGCGTTAAAGCGGGAGCTAGCACAGATACGCAGTATTTT